The 10 T cell receptor beta chains presented below share a single source sample, sequenced in a study of T cell clonality in common variable immunodeficiency. The table came from immunoSEQ multiplex PCR; TCRdb's copy has only in-frame clones and leaves some out. The repertoire consists of 35,000 or so clones, none detected only once. The specimen was peripheral blood mononuclear cells. The source of these receptors is a person aged 18 to 70 in good health.

In its sample, this clone was seen many times. A much larger clone differs from this one at a single base, so this may be a read error. The read terminates 3 residues before the CDR3 end, so the remaining end is supplied by the germline J gene. This sequence joins TRBV20-1 and TRBJ1-3, with D perhaps matching TRBD1 (5 bases). There are 12 residues in the CDR3. Trimming took 5 bases from V and 3 from J, leaving 8 bases between them. The germline CDR1 and CDR2 sequences are DFQATT and SNEGSKA (reference sequence). The CDR3 is CSAWTNGNTIYF. The covered CDR3 bases are TGCAGTGCTTGGACAAATGGAAACACC.

There are many counts of this clone. The read ends 3 residues before the CDR3 terminus; that terminus is restored from the germline J gene. The chain uses TRBV29-1 and TRBJ1-1; no clear D. Trimming took off 5 bases at V and 7 bases at J, with 11 bases between the two ends. The CDR3 has 11 amino acids. Germline CDR1 SQVTM, CDR2 ANQGSEA. CDR3: CSVFTGNEAFF. CDR3 bases read: TGCAGCGTTTTCACGGGGAATGAA. The entire variable domain, with the rest obtained from reference TRBV29-1 and TRBJ1-1, is as follows: SAVISQKPSRDICQRGTSLTIQCQVDSQVTMMFWYRQQPGQSLTLIATANQGSEATYESGFVIDKFPISRPNLTFSTLTVSNMSPEDSSIYLCSVFTGNEAFFGQGTRLTVV.

At least ten counts were recorded for this clone. The read ends 3 residues before the CDR3 terminus; that terminus is restored from the germline J gene. This chain links TRBV5-4 with TRBJ2-2; a possible D gene is TRBD2 (6 bases). The CDR3 consists of 16 residues. Per germline, CDR1 SGHNT and CDR2 YYREEE (reference sequence). V gave up 0 bases and J gave up 1 base, with 10 bases separating them. CDR3 bases read: TGTGCCAGCAGCTTGGGGGTGGGGGGGAACACCGGGGAG. This codes for CASSLGVGGNTGE. The entire CDR3 protein reads CASSLGVGGNTGELFF.

This clone was seen many times. Sequencing ends 3 residues short of the CDR3 end; the germline J gene provides the rest. The gene calls are TRBV12-3 or TRBV12-4 and TRBJ2-1; D is possibly TRBD2 (5 bases). With 6 bases removed from V and 1 base from J, the gap between germline ends came to 16 bases. The CDR3 contains 16 residues. The covered CDR3 bases are TGTGCCAGCAGCCTGTCGGGGAGATGGTCCTACAATGAG. The encoded protein is CASSLSGRWSYNE. The entire CDR3 protein reads CASSLSGRWSYNEQFF.

This clone was counted at least ten times. The observed sequence ends 3 residues before the CDR3 terminus, with the missing tail filled in from the germline J gene. The chain has TRBV2 and TRBJ1-1, with D uncertain. CDR3 length: 13 amino acids. Germline assignment: CDR1 SNHLY and CDR2 FYNNEI. V lost 2 bases to trimming and J lost 3 bases, with 7 bases between them. The covered CDR3 bases are TGTGCCAGCAGTGAACTCTCGGACACTGAA. Encoded protein: CASSELSDTE. The full CDR3 sequence reads CASSELSDTEAFF. Drawing the rest from reference TRBV2 and TRBJ1-1, the complete variable domain is EPEVTQTPSHQVTQMGQEVILRCVPISNHLYFYWYRQILGQKVEFLVSFYNNEISEKSEIFDDQFSVERPDGSNFTLKIRSTKLEDSAMYFCASSELSDTEAFFGQGTRLTVV.

This clone was found many times. The read halts 3 residues ahead of the CDR3 end, with the missing end drawn from the germline J gene. This chain links TRBV30 with TRBJ1-4; 9 bases line up with TRBD1. The CDR3 covers 13 residues. V trimming: 8 bases; J trimming: 8 bases; junction bases outside the gene matches: 9. Germline V CDR1 and CDR2: GTSNPN, SVGIG (reference sequence). The DNA read from the CDR3 is TGTGCCGGTGACAGGGGGGGTTGGGAAAAA. Amino acid sequence: CAGDRGGWEK. The CDR3, in full, reads CAGDRGGWEKLFF.

This clone came up many times. The read gets to within 3 residues of the CDR3 end, and the germline J gene fills in the rest. This chain joins TRBV30 and TRBJ1-6; 9 bases map to TRBD1. The CDR3 runs 17 residues. CDR1 is GTSNPN and CDR2 is SVGIG in the germline V gene (reference sequence). The ends lost 8 bases at V and 0 bases at J; junction bases unmatched: 11. CDR3 bases read: TGTGCCATGGACCCCGGGACAGGGCTCTCCTATAATTCACCC. It yields the protein CAMDPGTGLSYNSP. The complete CDR3 protein is CAMDPGTGLSYNSPLHF.

This clone has ten or more counts. The read halts 3 residues ahead of the CDR3 end, with the missing end drawn from the germline J gene. V usage is TRBV27 and J usage is TRBJ2-1; D is unresolved. CDR3 length: 15 amino acids. Trimming stripped 0 bases from V and 5 bases from J, with 11 bases between. Germline CDR1 MNHEY, CDR2 SMNVEV (reference sequence). CDR3 amino acids: CASSLSTVPNNEQFF. CDR3 DNA (partial): TGTGCCAGCAGTTTATCCACAGTACCAAACAATGAG.

This clone showed up many times. Sequencing ends 3 residues short of the CDR3 end; the germline J gene provides the rest. This sequence joins TRBV18 and TRBJ2-2; 11 nucleotides match TRBD2. Per the germline V gene, CDR1 is KGHSH and CDR2 is LQKENI. Germline trimming cut 2 bases from V and 6 bases from J; bases unmatched to any gene: 5. This CDR3 is 16 amino acids long. CDR3 DNA, as far as it was read: TGTGCCAGCTCACCAGTAGCGGGGGGGCCTGCCGGGGAG. Translation: CASSPVAGGPAGE. The entire CDR3 reads CASSPVAGGPAGELFF.

This clone was seen many times. The sequenced fragment ends 3 residues before the CDR3 boundary, so the rest is inferred from the germline J gene. This chain uses TRBV12-3 or TRBV12-4 with TRBJ2-7, with 8 bases matching TRBD1. The J segment lost 2 bases and the V segment lost 4 bases, leaving 4 bases of the junction unmatched. This CDR3 region has 14 residues. The DNA read from the CDR3 is TGTGCCAGCAGTTCCTGGGACAGGACCTACGAG. Translated: CASSSWDRTYE. The full CDR3 reads CASSSWDRTYEQYF.